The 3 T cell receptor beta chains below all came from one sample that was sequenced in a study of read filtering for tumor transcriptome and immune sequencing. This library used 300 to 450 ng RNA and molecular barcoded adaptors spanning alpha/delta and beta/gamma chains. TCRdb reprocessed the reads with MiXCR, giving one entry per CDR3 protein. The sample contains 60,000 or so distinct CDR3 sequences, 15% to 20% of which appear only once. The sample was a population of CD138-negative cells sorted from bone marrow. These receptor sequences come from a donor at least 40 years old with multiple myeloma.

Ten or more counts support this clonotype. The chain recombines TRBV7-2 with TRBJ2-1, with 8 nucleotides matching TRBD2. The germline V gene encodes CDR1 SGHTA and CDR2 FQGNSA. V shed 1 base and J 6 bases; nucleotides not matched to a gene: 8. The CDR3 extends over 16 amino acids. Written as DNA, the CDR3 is TGTGCCAGCAGCTTAGACAGCGGGAGAAGCGGCAATGAGCAGTTCTTC. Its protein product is CASSLDSGRSGNEQFF.

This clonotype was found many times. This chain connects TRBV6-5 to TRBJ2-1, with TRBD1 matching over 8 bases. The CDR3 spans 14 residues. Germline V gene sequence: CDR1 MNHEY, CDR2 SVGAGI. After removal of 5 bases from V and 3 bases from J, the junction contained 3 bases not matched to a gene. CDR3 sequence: CASSRTGLYNEQFF. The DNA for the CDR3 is TGTGCCAGCAGTAGGACAGGGCTCTACAATGAGCAGTTCTTC.

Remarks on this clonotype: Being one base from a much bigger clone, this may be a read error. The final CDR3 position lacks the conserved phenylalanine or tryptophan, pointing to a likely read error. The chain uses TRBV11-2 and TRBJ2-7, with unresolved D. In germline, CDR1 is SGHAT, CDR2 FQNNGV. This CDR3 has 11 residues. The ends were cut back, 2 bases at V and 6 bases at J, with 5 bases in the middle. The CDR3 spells CASSLWSEQYL. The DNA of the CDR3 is TGTGCCAGCAGCTTATGGTCCGAGCAGTACCTC.